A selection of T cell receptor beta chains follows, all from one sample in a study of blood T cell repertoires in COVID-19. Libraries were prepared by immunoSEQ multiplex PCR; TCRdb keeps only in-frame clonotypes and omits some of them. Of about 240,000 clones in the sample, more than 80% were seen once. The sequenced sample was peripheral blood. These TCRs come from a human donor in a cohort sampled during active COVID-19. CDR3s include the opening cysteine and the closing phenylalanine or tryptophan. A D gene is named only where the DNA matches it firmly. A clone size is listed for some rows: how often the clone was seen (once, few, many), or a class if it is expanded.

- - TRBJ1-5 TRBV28 TGTGCCAGCACTAAGGGGGTGGGGAATCAGCCCCAGCATTTT CASTKGVGNQPQHF
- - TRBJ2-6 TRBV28 TGTGCCAGCAGTCCCGGTGTCTCTGGGGCCAACGTCCTGACTTTC CASSPGVSGANVLTF
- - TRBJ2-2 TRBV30 TGTGCCTGGAGTCGGAGAGGTGACACCGGGGAGCTGTTTTTT CAWSRRGDTGELFF
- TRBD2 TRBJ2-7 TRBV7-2 TGTGCCAGCAGCCCATGGACTAGCGGCCACGAGCAGTACTTC CASSPWTSGHEQYF
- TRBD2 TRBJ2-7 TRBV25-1 TGTGCCAGCAGTGAATCGGGGGTAGCGGGAGGCTACGAGCAGTACTTC CASSESGVAGGYEQYF
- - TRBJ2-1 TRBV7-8 TGTGCCAGCCGGAGGGGGCAGGACAATGAGCAGTTCTTC CASRRGQDNEQFF
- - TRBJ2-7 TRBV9 TGTGCCAGCAGCACGAGGACAGTAGGAGAGCAGTACTTC CASSTRTVGEQYF
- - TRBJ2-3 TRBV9 TGTGCCAGCAGCGCCAGCCCGGGGACAGATACGCAGTATTTT CASSASPGTDTQYF
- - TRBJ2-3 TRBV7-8 TGTGCCAGCAGCTTAGCGACTTCTGCAGATACGCAGTATTTT CASSLATSADTQYF
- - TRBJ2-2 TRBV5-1 TGCGCCAGCAGCTTAGTCCAGAAAGCCGGGGAGCTGTTTTTT CASSLVQKAGELFF
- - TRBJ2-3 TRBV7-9 TGTGCCAGCAGCTTAGGAAGGAGACTGAGCCTCCCCACAGATACGCAGTATTTT CASSLGRRLSLPTDTQYF
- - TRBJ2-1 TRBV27 TGTGCCAGCAGTTTCCTCTCCCCCCCCGGGAGAGAGCAGTTCTTC CASSFLSPPGREQFF
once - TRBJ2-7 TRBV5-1 TGCGCCAGCAGCCCCTCTAGCGACTACGAGCAGTACTTC CASSPSSDYEQYF
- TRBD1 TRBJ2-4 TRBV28 TGTGCCAGCAGTTCCCGGACAGGGAGGCAAAACATTCAGTACTTC CASSSRTGRQNIQYF
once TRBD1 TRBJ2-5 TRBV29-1 TGCAGCGTTAGAGGACAGGGCGGGGAGACCCAGTACTTC CSVRGQGGETQYF
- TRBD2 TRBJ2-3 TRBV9 TGTGCCAGCAGCCCCCCGTCTAGCGGGGGGACAGATACGCAGTATTTT CASSPPSSGGTDTQYF
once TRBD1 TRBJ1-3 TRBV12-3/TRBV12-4 TGTGCCAGCAGCTGGGGGACAGGGCGAACCATATATTTT CASSWGTGRTIYF
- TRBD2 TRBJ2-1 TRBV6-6 TGTGCCAGCAGACCTGGGACTAGCGGCTGGGTGAATGAGCAGTTCTTC CASRPGTSGWVNEQFF
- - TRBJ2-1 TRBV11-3 TGTGCCAGCAGCCCTAAGATAACTAGGGGGGGACGATACAATGAGCAGTTCTTC CASSPKITRGGRYNEQFF
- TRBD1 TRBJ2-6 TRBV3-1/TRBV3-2 TGTGCCAGCAGCCTTAGGGACAGGGGTCATGGGGCCAACGTCCTGACTTTC CASSLRDRGHGANVLTF
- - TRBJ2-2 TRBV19 TGTGCCAGTAGTATCGGGACACTCCGCACCGGGGAGCTGTTTTTT CASSIGTLRTGELFF
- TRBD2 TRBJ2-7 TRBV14 TGTGCCAGCAGCCAACTAGCGGGAGGGCCCTACGAGCAGTACTTC CASSQLAGGPYEQYF
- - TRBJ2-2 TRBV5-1 TGCGCCAGCACTTTCTCGCGGAACACCGGGGAGCTGTTTTTT CASTFSRNTGELFF
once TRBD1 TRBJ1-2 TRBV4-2 TGTGCCAGCAGCCAGTTTATAACGGGACAGCGAAAGCGTCATGATGGCTACACCTTC CASSQFITGQRKRHDGYTF
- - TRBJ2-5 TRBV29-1 TGCAGCGTCCCTCAGGGGGCGGGGGAGGAGACCCAGTACTTC CSVPQGAGEETQYF
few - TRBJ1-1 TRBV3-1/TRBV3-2 TGTGCCAGCAGCCAAGCGGAGACAGTTCCCCCGGACAGATCCCAGGACACTGAAGCTTTCTTT CASSQAETVPPDRSQDTEAFF
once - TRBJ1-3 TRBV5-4 TGTGCCAGCAGCCATACAGTAAACTCTGGAAACACCATATATTTT CASSHTVNSGNTIYF
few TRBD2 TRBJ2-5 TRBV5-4 TGTGCCAGCAGCTCTAGCGGGAGGGCCCAAGAGACCCAGTACTTC CASSSSGRAQETQYF
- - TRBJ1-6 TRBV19 TGTGCCAGTAGTATGAGAACAGAGAATTCACCCCTCCACTTT CASSMRTENSPLHF
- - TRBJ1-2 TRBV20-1 TGCAGTGCTAGTGTGGGGGGAGGCTACACCTTC CSASVGGGYTF
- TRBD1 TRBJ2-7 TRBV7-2 TGTGCCAGCAGTTCTGCGACAGGGGCTTCCTACGAGCAGTACTTC CASSSATGASYEQYF
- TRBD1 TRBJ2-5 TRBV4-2 TGTGCCAGCAGCCAAGATTTGGGACAGGGGGTTGGAGAGACCCAGTACTTC CASSQDLGQGVGETQYF
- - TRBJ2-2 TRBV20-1 TGCAGTGCCAGTGGGAGTTACACCGGGGAGCTGTTTTTT CSASGSYTGELFF
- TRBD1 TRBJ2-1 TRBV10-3 TGTGCCATCAGTGAGGACAGGGGCAGCAATGAGCAGTTCTTC CAISEDRGSNEQFF
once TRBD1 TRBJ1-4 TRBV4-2 TGTGCCAGCAGCGCAAGAACAGGGGTTAATGAAAAACTGTTTTTT CASSARTGVNEKLFF
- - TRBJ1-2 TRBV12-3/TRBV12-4 TGTGCCAGCACCCTTAGGGGCAACTATGGCTACACCTTC CASTLRGNYGYTF
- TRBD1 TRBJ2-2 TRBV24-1 TGTGCCACCAGTGACGACAGGGGATGGACCGGGGAGCTGTTTTTT CATSDDRGWTGELFF
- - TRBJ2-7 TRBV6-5 TGTGCCAGCAGGACCGGGACACGGAACTACGAGCAGTACTTC CASRTGTRNYEQYF
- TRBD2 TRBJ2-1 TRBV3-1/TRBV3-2 TGTGCCAGCAGCCGCCGTAGCGGGAGGGCCCGTGAGCAGTTCTTC CASSRRSGRAREQFF
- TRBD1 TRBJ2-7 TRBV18 TGTGCCAGCTCACCGGACAGGGGAACCTACGAGCAGTACTTC CASSPDRGTYEQYF